What follows describes a single T cell receptor (beta chain). What it binds is unknown. The CDR3 totals 14 residues. CDR1 is MNHNS and CDR2 is SASEGT in the germline V gene. Trimming removed 2 bases at V and 2 bases at J, with 9 bases between. These data are taken from a study of shared clonotypes between healthy human individuals. Findings and caveats of the study: The study drew on few donors, limiting represented genetic and exposure-history diversity. Memory subsets generally showed smaller estimated richness than naive subsets did.

The table came from immunoSEQ multiplex PCR; TCRdb's copy has only in-frame clones and leaves some out. The table includes more than 550,000 clones, 90% to 95% detected once. CD45RO-negative, CCR7-positively selected cells formed the naive CD8 fraction, excluding terminally differentiated effector memory CD45RA+ cells. The chain couples TRBV6-1 to TRBJ1-1; D is unclear. This TCR was recovered from a man in his thirties or forties in good health. Source material: naive CD8+ T cells sorted from blood. CDR3 nucleotide sequence: TGTGCCAGCAGTGAATGGGCAGCCAACACTGAAGCTTTCTTT. Protein: CASSEWAANTEAFF.